Listed here is a single T cell receptor beta chain. This CDR3 spans 15 amino acids. Germline-derived CDR1 and CDR2 are SGHDT and YYEEEE. Losses at the gene ends were 0 bases for V and 1 base for J; bases not matched to a gene: 3. The data were produced by immunoSEQ multiplex PCR, yet TCRdb's version contains in-frame clones alone and is incomplete. The sample comprises 50,000 or so clones, 80% to 90% of which are singletons, and roughly 8.5% rests with the top ten. This sample is drawn from a study of T cell changes during pregnancy in multiple sclerosis. The source is a female donor with multiple sclerosis, enrolled in a pregnancy study. V is TRBV5-6 and J is TRBJ1-1, with TRBD1 matching 7 bases. The sequencing here drew on CD8+ T cells from peripheral blood mononuclear cells, taken in the second trimester of pregnancy. CDR3 region: CASSLGTGANTEAFF. DNA of the CDR3: TGTGCCAGCAGCTTGGGGACAGGAGCGAACACTGAAGCTTTCTTT.